Sequencing of this T cell receptor (beta chain) was carried out in a study of blood T cells in healthy people across ages. For the second PCR, which ran for 7 to 11 cycles, a sample-barcoded 5' primer and a J-beta primer mix were used. TCRdb reprocessed the 5' RACE reads with MiXCR, giving one entry per CDR3 protein. The data contain approximately 490,000 distinct CDR3 sequences, 24% of them singletons. Trimming cost V 3 bases and J 7 bases; bases outside gene matches: 9. Germline-derived CDR1 and CDR2 are SNHLY and FYNNEI. This CDR3 has 15 residues. These data are also associated with another study on T cells of mothers and their children. That study adds: Donors were three healthy Caucasian mothers and their six children. Both sample barcodes and 2-4 random nucleotides came from the M1S primer of the second PCR. The study found slightly higher but non-significant overlap in related versus unrelated mother-child pairs.

This receptor was identified in a boy aged 5-17 years in good health. The genes are TRBV2 and TRBJ2-1, with TRBD1 matching over 7 bases. Sequenced material: blood. The CDR3 coding sequence is TGTGCCAGCAGTGACCCCCAGGGGGTGCGGAATGAGCAGTTCTTC. This codes for CASSDPQGVRNEQFF. Full variable domain (rest looked up from reference TRBV2 and TRBJ2-1): EPEVTQTPSHQVTQMGQEVILRCVPISNHLYFYWYRQILGQKVEFLVSFYNNEISEKSEIFDDQFSVERPDGSNFTLKIRSTKLEDSAMYFCASSDPQGVRNEQFFGPGTRLTVL.